Shown below are 30 T cell receptor beta chains from a single sample sequenced in a study of TIL therapy for anti-PD-1-resistant metastatic lung cancer. Noted time point: pre-treatment sample, taken before nivolumab and TIL therapy. The libraries were made with immunoSEQ v3. TCRdb keeps only in-frame clones here, not all; method: immunoSEQ multiplex PCR. The top ten hold about 1.8% of the sample, which has 55,000 to 65,000 clones, 73% seen once. Sequencing used blood, obtained at baseline. The receptors derive from a person aged 25-80 years with non-small cell lung cancer.

The rearrangement joins TRBV10-3 to TRBJ2-5; no clear D. The end of the DNA fits TRBJ2-7 better, so the J call may be wrong. Germline CDR1 ENHRY, CDR2 SYGVKD. This CDR3 is built from 12 residues. CDR3 DNA sequence: TGTGCCATCAGTATACAGCCCTACGAGCAGTACTTC. This encodes CAISIQPYEQYF.

The rearrangement links TRBV5-1 to TRBJ2-5; D unclear. Trimming took 0 bases from V and 5 from J, leaving 8 bases between them. Germline CDR1 and CDR2: SGHRS and YFSETQ. The CDR3 totals 13 residues. CDR3 nucleotide sequence: TGCGCCAGCAGCTTGGAAGGGTACGAGACCCAGTACTTC. Translated, it gives CASSLEGYETQYF.

This rearrangement joins TRBV28 to TRBJ2-7; D ambiguous. CDR3 size: 14 residues. The V and J ends lost 5 bases and 4 bases respectively, with 15 bases between them. Per the germline V gene, CDR1 is MDHEN and CDR2 is SYDVKM. Written as DNA, the CDR3 is TGTGCCAGCAGTCCCCGGTCCTCTGAATACGAGCAGTACTTC. Translation gives CASSPRSSEYEQYF.

CDR3 residues: CASRLQGGGNQPQHF. CDR3 DNA sequence: TGTGCCAGTAGATTACAGGGAGGTGGCAATCAGCCCCAGCATTTT. This chain connects TRBV19 to TRBJ1-5; possibly TRBD1 for D (6 bases). This CDR3 is 15 amino acids long. Germline V gives CDR1 LNHDA, CDR2 SQIVND (reference sequence). Deletions cut 6 bases from V and 2 bases from J, with 14 bases between. The entire variable domain, with the rest obtained from reference TRBV19 and TRBJ1-5, is as follows: DGGITQSPKYLFRKEGQNVTLSCEQNLNHDAMYWYRQDPGQGLRLIYYSQIVNDFQKGDIAEGYSVSREKKESFPLTVTSAQKNPTAFYLCASRLQGGGNQPQHFGDGTRLSIL.

The chain combines TRBV9 with TRBJ2-1, with D perhaps TRBD1 (5 bases). Germline V gives CDR1 SGDLS, CDR2 YYNGEE. CDR3 size: 16 residues. V shed 7 bases and J shed 0 bases, with 17 bases lying between them. The CDR3 nucleotides read TGTGCCAGCGGGTTGAGACAGTCCAGCTCCTACAATGAGCAGTTCTTC. Encoded protein: CASGLRQSSSYNEQFF.

The J gene is TRBJ1-5, the V gene TRBV19; TRBD1 matches at 11 bases. V lost 6 bases and J lost 7; bases outside the gene matches: 8. There are 15 residues in the CDR3. CDR1 is LNHDA and CDR2 is SQIVND in the germline V gene (reference sequence). CDR3 protein: CASSPGQGGWQPQHF. The CDR3 bases are TGTGCCAGTAGCCCGGGACAGGGGGGCTGGCAGCCCCAGCATTTT.

This chain's CDR3 is CASSSLQGLSYYGYTF. CDR3 DNA sequence: TGTGCCAGCAGCTCCCTACAGGGGCTGTCCTACTATGGCTACACCTTC. The rearrangement joins TRBV13 to TRBJ1-2; 7 bases match TRBD1. This CDR3 has 16 amino acids. After removal of 4 bases from V and 3 bases from J, the junction contained 11 bases not matched to a gene. From germline, CDR1 is PRHDT and CDR2 FYEKMQ (reference sequence).

The V and J genes are TRBV29-1 and TRBJ1-2, with unresolved D. From germline, CDR1 is SQVTM and CDR2 ANQGSEA. CDR3 length equals 11 residues. V was clipped by 4 bases and J by 6 bases, with 9 bases between them. The CDR3 sequence is CSVAQSNGYTF. The DNA for the CDR3 is TGCAGCGTTGCACAAAGTAATGGCTACACCTTC.

V and J are TRBV5-5 and TRBJ1-1; D unresolved. CDR3 length: 14 residues. Trimming shortened V by 1 base and J by 2 bases, and 9 bases separated the two germline ends. Germline lookup yields CDR1 SGHKS and CDR2 YYEKEE (reference sequence). The DNA of the CDR3 is TGTGCCAGCAGCTTGCGACCGGGTAACACTGAAGCTTTCTTT. Translation gives CASSLRPGNTEAFF.

V and J are TRBV28 and TRBJ2-1; TRBD1 or TRBD2 may be the D gene (5 bases each). CDR3 length equals 15 residues. Deletions cut 7 bases from V and 8 bases from J, with 21 bases between. Germline values: CDR1 MDHEN, CDR2 SYDVKM. CDR3 residues: CASNSPGPRVDEQFF. The CDR3 DNA reads TGTGCCAGCAACTCCCCGGGGCCCCGGGTTGATGAGCAGTTCTTC.

This clone was observed a few times. The chain joins TRBV11-2 to TRBJ2-5; the D is unclear. Per germline, CDR1 SGHAT and CDR2 FQNNGV. V dropped 0 bases and J dropped 5 bases, with 7 bases sitting between them. The CDR3 sequence is 13 residues long. CDR3 sequence: CASSLEISETQYF. CDR3 sequence (DNA): TGTGCCAGCAGCTTAGAAATCTCCGAGACCCAGTACTTC.

There are a few counts of this clone. This chain connects TRBV30 to TRBJ2-7; D might be TRBD2 (5 bases). The CDR3 loop spans 13 amino acids. The germline V and J ends were trimmed by 3 bases and 2 bases, with 11 bases remaining between them. Germline CDR1 reads GTSNPN; CDR2 reads SVGIG (reference sequence). CDR3: CAWRFGGTYEQYF. DNA of the CDR3: TGTGCCTGGAGGTTTGGAGGAACCTACGAGCAGTACTTC.

V gene TRBV5-6 combines with J gene TRBJ1-1, with a tentative D call TRBD1 (5 bases). Germline CDR1 reads SGHDT; CDR2 reads YYEEEE. Trimming removed 4 bases from V and 0 bases from J, with 22 bases in between. This CDR3 region has 18 residues. This CDR3 is CASSGNWDSGGLNTEAFF. The CDR3 DNA is TGTGCCAGCAGCGGTAACTGGGACTCCGGAGGGCTGAACACTGAAGCTTTCTTT.

The genes are TRBV7-9 and TRBJ2-5; D is perhaps TRBD2 (6 bases). The CDR3 is made up of 12 amino acids. V lost 5 bases and J lost 7, with 11 bases in between. Germline CDR1 reads SEHNR; CDR2 reads FQNEAQ (reference sequence). CDR3 coding DNA: TGTGCCAGCAGCGGGACTCCGCGGACCCAGTACTTC. This sequence encodes CASSGTPRTQYF.

This clone was counted only a few times. The CDR3 reads CASSKGIGDRDGYTF. The CDR3 DNA reads TGTGCCAGTAGTAAGGGGATCGGGGACAGGGACGGCTACACCTTC. V and J are TRBV19 and TRBJ1-2, with 9 positions matching TRBD1. The CDR3 has 15 amino acids. The V and J ends lost 4 bases and 8 bases, in that order; junction bases with no gene match: 11. The germline gives CDR1 LNHDA, CDR2 SQIVND (reference sequence).

The V and J genes are TRBV5-1 and TRBJ1-4; D is perhaps TRBD1 (6 bases). Trimming left V 4 bases short and J 0 bases short, with 10 bases between. The CDR3 contains 15 residues. Germline CDR1 and CDR2: SGHRS and YFSETQ. The CDR3 sequence: CASSPGTTTNEKLFF. DNA for the CDR3: TGCGCCAGCAGCCCGGGGACAACAACTAATGAAAAACTGTTTTTT.

This clone was seen only once. This chain uses TRBV7-2 with TRBJ2-5; D is ambiguous. The germline V and J ends were trimmed by 4 bases and 2 bases, with 2 bases remaining between them. The V gene's germline CDR1 is SGHTA and CDR2 FQGNSA. The CDR3 is made up of 11 amino acids. The chain's CDR3 is CASSSQETQYF. CDR3 sequence (DNA): TGTGCCAGCAGCTCTCAAGAGACCCAGTACTTC.

This chain connects TRBV11-3 to TRBJ1-2; D ambiguous. The CDR3 is made up of 13 amino acids. The germline gives CDR1 SGHNT, CDR2 YENEEA. The V and J ends lost 3 bases and 2 bases respectively, with 7 bases between them. CDR3 amino acids: CASSLLGNYGYTF. The CDR3 coding sequence is TGTGCCAGCAGCTTGCTTGGGAACTATGGCTACACCTTC.

This chain joins TRBV11-2 and TRBJ1-1; no clear D gene. The CDR3 has 15 amino acids. The V end lost 0 bases, the J end lost 0 bases, and 8 bases lay between the germline ends. CDR1 is SGHAT, CDR2 FQNNGV, per germline. The CDR3 DNA reads as TGTGCCAGCAGCTTAGATGCGGTTATGAACACTGAAGCTTTCTTT. Its translation: CASSLDAVMNTEAFF.

This chain connects TRBV27 to TRBJ1-1, with D tentatively TRBD1 (5 bases). Trimming removed 6 bases from V and 2 bases from J, with 13 bases in between. There are 14 residues in the CDR3. The germline V gene encodes CDR1 MNHEY and CDR2 SMNVEV (reference sequence). This CDR3 is CASRWGGANTEAFF. The CDR3 region has the DNA TGTGCCAGCAGATGGGGAGGGGCCAACACTGAAGCTTTCTTT.

CDR3 amino acids: CASSLEGTSVETDTQYF. In DNA form, the CDR3 reads TGTGCCAGCAGCTTAGAAGGGACTAGCGTAGAAACAGATACGCAGTATTTT. The chain has TRBV7-3 and TRBJ2-3, with TRBD2 identical over 10 bases. CDR3 length: 17 amino acids. V was clipped by 2 bases and J by 3 bases; unmatched bases: 8. CDR1 is SGHTA and CDR2 is FQGTGA in the germline V gene.

This clone was counted a single time. The gene calls are TRBV9 and TRBJ2-1; 10 bases align to TRBD1. The CDR3 runs to 13 residues. J lost 7 bases, V lost 4 bases, and 2 bases had no gene match. Germline CDR1 is SGDLS and CDR2 is YYNGEE. The CDR3 is CASSWTGGNEQFF. The CDR3 region has the DNA TGTGCCAGCAGCTGGACAGGGGGGAATGAGCAGTTCTTC. The variable domain in full, with the rest retrieved from reference TRBV9 and TRBJ2-1, is DSGVTQTPKHLITATGQRVTLRCSPRSGDLSVYWYQQSLDQGLQFLIQYYNGEERAKGNILERFSAQQFPDLHSELNLSSLELGDSALYFCASSWTGGNEQFFGPGTRLTVL.

This clone was recorded a few times. The genes are TRBV11-3 and TRBJ1-2, with D hard to call. Looked up from germline, CDR1 is SGHNT and CDR2 is YENEEA. There are 12 residues in the CDR3. Deletions cut 0 bases from V and 7 bases from J, with 6 bases between. The CDR3 coding sequence is TGTGCCAGCAGCTTAGAGTCGGGTGGCTACACCTTC. It translates to CASSLESGGYTF.

This chain connects TRBV18 to TRBJ2-7, with D hard to call. The CDR3 has 12 amino acids. Germline loops: CDR1 KGHSH, CDR2 LQKENI. The germline V and J ends were trimmed by 3 bases and 6 bases, with 9 bases remaining between them. The CDR3 DNA reads TGTGCCAGCTCACCCGACTCGGGCGAGCAGTACTTC. It translates to CASSPDSGEQYF.

This rearrangement joins TRBV7-9 to TRBJ2-4; D is uncertain. The CDR3 runs to 13 residues. The germline V gene has CDR1 SEHNR and CDR2 FQNEAQ (reference sequence). Deletions cut 8 bases from V and 0 bases from J, with 8 bases between. CDR3 bases: TGTGCCAGCGATTCTGAAGCCAAAAACATTCAGTACTTC. Its translation is CASDSEAKNIQYF.

The rearrangement uses TRBV7-2 and TRBJ1-1; no clear D. The V gene lost 2 bases and the J gene lost 7 bases, with 8 bases spanning the gap. From germline, CDR1 is SGHTA and CDR2 FQGNSA. The CDR3 extends over 12 amino acids. The DNA for the CDR3 is TGTGCCAGCAGCTTATATGGCCTTGAAGCTTTCTTT. Its translation is CASSLYGLEAFF.

CDR3 amino acids: CASSLWTGTDTQYF. The CDR3 nucleotides are TGTGCCAGCAGCCTCTGGACTGGCACAGATACGCAGTATTTT. This rearrangement joins TRBV4-2 to TRBJ2-3, with D possibly being TRBD2 (5 bases). Trimming stripped 4 bases from V and 1 base from J, with 9 bases between. The CDR3 sequence is 14 residues long. CDR1 and CDR2 (germline): LGHNA, YNFKEQ.

The chain carries TRBV2 and TRBJ1-3; D perhaps matches TRBD1 (5 bases). The V end lost 5 bases, the J end lost 4 bases, and 12 bases lay between the germline ends. CDR3 size: 14 residues. The V gene's germline CDR1 is SNHLY and CDR2 FYNNEI. The CDR3 sequence: CASSLQGPGNTIYF. As DNA, the CDR3 is TGTGCCAGCAGTCTTCAGGGCCCCGGAAACACCATATATTTT. Combining the CDR3 with reference TRBV2 and TRBJ1-3 gives the whole variable domain EPEVTQTPSHQVTQMGQEVILRCVPISNHLYFYWYRQILGQKVEFLVSFYNNEISEKSEIFDDQFSVERPDGSNFTLKIRSTKLEDSAMYFCASSLQGPGNTIYFGEGSWLTVV.

The chain recombines TRBV6-1 with TRBJ1-1; TRBD1 agrees at 10 bases. V lost 9 bases and J lost 7; bases outside the gene matches: 11. In germline, CDR1 is MNHNS, CDR2 SASEGT. The CDR3 runs to 14 residues. CDR3 sequence reads: CASRRDRGWGEAFF. The CDR3 coding sequence is TGTGCCAGTCGCCGGGACAGGGGATGGGGTGAAGCTTTCTTT.

V is TRBV7-3 and J is TRBJ2-2; 12 bases agree with TRBD1. V shed 4 bases, J shed 7 bases, and the junction held 7 bases outside the gene matches. The CDR3 length is 16 residues. From germline, CDR1 is SGHTA and CDR2 FQGTGA. The CDR3 bases are TGTGCCAGCAGCTCCCTTCGGGACAGGGGGCACGGGGAGCTGTTTTTT. Amino acids: CASSSLRDRGHGELFF.